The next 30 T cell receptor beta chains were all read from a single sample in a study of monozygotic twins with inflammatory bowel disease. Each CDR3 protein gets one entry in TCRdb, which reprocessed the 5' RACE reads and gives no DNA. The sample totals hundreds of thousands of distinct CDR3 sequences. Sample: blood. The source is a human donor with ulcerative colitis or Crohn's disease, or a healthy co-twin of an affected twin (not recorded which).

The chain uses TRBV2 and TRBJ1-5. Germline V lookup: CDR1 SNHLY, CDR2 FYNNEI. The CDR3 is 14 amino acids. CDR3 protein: CASSGEGFNQPQHF.

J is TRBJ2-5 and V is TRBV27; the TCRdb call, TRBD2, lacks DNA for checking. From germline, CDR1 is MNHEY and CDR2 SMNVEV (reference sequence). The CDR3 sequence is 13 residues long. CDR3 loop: CASNPRGGQTQYF.

This CDR3 is CSVGGQGHEQFF. The chain has TRBV29-1 and TRBJ2-1; checking the TCRdb D call of TRBD1 is not possible without DNA. This CDR3 spans 12 amino acids. Germline V lookup: CDR1 SQVTM, CDR2 ANQGSEA.

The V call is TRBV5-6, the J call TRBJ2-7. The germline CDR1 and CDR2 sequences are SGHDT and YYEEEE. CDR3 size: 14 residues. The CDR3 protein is CASSLVPSPREQYF.

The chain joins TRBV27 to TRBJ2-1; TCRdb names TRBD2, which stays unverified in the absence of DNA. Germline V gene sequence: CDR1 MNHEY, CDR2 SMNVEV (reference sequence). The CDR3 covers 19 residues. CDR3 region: CASSLVGLAGVVSYNEQFF.

CDR3 sequence reads: CASSYRRGRGNLYGYTF. The chain carries TRBV6-2 or TRBV6-3 and TRBJ1-2; TCRdb's assignment of TRBD1 cannot be checked, as there is no DNA. The germline V gene has CDR1 MNHEY and CDR2 SVGEGT. This CDR3 is built from 17 residues.

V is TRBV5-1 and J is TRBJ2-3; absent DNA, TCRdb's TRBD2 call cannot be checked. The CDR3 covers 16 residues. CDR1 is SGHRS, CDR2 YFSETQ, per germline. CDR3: CASSLGLAGYTDTQYF.

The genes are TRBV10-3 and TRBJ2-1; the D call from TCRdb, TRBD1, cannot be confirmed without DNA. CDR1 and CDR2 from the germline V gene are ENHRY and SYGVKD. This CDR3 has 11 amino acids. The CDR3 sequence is CASRQGFEQFF.

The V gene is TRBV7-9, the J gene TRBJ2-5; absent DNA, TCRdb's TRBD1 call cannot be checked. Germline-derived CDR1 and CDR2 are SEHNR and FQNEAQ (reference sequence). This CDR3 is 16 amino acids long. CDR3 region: CASTSGTPHPQETQYF.

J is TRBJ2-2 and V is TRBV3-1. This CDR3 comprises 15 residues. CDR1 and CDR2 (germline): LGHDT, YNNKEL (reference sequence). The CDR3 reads CASSQVDLYTGELFF.

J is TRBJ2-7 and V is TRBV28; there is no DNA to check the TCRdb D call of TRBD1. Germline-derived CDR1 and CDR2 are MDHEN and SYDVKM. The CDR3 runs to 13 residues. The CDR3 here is CASSWFAGREQYF.

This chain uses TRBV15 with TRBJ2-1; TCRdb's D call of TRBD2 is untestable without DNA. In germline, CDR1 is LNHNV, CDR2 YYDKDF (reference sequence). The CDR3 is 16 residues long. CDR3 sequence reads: CATTLWEGGRKNEQFF. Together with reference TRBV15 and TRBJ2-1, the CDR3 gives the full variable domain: DAMVIQNPRYQVTQFGKPVTLSCSQTLNHNVMYWYQQKSSQAPKLLFHYYDKDFNNEADTPDNFQSRRPNTSFCFLDIRSPGLGDTAMYLCATTLWEGGRKNEQFFGPGTRLTVL.

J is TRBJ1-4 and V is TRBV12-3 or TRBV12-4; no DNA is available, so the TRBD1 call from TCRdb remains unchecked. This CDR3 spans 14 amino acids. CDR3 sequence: CASSPGTGSEKLFF.

The CDR3 protein is CSVVQGLSTGYTF. The chain combines TRBV29-1 with TRBJ1-2; TCRdb's D call, TRBD1, is unchecked because there is no DNA. There are 13 residues in the CDR3. The germline V gene has CDR1 SQVTM and CDR2 ANQGSEA.

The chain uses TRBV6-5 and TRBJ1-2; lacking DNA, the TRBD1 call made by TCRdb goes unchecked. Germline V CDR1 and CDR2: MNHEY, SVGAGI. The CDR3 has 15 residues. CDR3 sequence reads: CASSYAGQGIYGYTF.

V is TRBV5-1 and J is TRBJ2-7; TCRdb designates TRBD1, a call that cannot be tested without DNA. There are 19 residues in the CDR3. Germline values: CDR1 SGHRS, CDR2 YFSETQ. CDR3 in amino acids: CASSVVGDKSWNSPYEQYF.

This chain's CDR3 is CASSEAGGTAQYF. The gene calls are TRBV6-1 and TRBJ2-3; as DNA is missing, the TRBD1 call by TCRdb cannot be tested. The CDR3 loop spans 13 amino acids. CDR1 is MNHNS, CDR2 SASEGT, per germline.

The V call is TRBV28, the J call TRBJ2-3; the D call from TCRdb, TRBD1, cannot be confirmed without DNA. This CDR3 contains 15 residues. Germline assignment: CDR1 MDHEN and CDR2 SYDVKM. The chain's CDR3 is CASSPGGAGTDTQYF.

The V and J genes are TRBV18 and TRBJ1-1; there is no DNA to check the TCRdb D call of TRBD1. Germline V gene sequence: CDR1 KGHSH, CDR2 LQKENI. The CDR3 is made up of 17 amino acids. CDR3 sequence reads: CASASKRGRGSVTEAFF.

The CDR3: CASSPRPGLVTGELFF. The chain has TRBV7-6 and TRBJ2-2. CDR1 and CDR2 from the germline V gene are SGHVS and FNYEAQ. This CDR3 is built from 16 residues.

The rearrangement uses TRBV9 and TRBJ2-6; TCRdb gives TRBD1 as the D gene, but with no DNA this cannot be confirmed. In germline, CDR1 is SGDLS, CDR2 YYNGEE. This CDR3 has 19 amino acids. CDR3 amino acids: CASSYLDRGGSGGANVLTF.

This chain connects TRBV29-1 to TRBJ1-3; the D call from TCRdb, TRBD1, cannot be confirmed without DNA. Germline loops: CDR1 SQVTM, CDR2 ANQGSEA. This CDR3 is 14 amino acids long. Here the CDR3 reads CSVKLPTVGNTIYF. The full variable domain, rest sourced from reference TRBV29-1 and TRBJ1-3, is SAVISQKPSRDICQRGTSLTIQCQVDSQVTMMFWYRQQPGQSLTLIATANQGSEATYESGFVIDKFPISRPNLTFSTLTVSNMSPEDSSIYLCSVKLPTVGNTIYFGEGSWLTVV.

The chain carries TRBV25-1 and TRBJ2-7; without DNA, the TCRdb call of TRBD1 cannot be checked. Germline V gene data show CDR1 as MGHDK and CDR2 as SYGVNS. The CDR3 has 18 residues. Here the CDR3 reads CASSVGAGGVGMSYEQYF.

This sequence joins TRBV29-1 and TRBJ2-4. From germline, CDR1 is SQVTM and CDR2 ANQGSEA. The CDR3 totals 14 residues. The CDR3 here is CSVEEEGIKNIQYF.

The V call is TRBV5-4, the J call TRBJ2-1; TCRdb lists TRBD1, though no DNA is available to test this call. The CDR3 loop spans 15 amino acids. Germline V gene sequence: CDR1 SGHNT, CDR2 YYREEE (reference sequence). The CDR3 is CASSLGGGLFNEQFF. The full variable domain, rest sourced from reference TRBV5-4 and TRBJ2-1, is ETGVTQSPTHLIKTRGQQVTLRCSSQSGHNTVSWYQQALGQGPQFIFQYYREEENGRGNFPPRFSGLQFPNYSSELNVNALELDDSALYLCASSLGGGLFNEQFFGPGTRLTVL.

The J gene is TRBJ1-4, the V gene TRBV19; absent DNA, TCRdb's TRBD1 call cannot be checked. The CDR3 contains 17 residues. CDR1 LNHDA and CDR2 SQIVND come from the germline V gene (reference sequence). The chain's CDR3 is CASSDRPFTATNEKLFF.

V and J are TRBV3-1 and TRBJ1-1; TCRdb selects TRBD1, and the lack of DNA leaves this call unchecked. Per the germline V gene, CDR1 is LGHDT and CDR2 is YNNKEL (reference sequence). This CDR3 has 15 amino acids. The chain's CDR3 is CASSQDHRPNTEAFF.

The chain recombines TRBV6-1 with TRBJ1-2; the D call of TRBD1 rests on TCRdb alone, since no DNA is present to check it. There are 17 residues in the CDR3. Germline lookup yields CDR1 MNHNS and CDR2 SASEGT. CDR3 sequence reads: CASRGPGQGVDGYGYTF.

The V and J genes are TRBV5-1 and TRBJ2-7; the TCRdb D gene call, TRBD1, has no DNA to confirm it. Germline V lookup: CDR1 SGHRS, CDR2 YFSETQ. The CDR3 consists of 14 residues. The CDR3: CASSRDKRNYEQYF.

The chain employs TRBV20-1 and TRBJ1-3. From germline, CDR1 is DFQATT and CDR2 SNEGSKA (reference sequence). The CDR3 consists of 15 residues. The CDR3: CSARDKGSSGNTIYF.